These 20 T cell receptor beta chains share one sample of origin, sequenced in a study of long-term antiretroviral therapy in people with HIV. The assay used was immunoSEQ (version v3.0), run at survey level. Generated by immunoSEQ multiplex PCR, the TCRdb table keeps only in-frame clones and is missing some. The table lists approximately 29,000 clones, roughly 84% of them singletons. Source: unsorted PBMCs, taken 0.4 years after starting antiretroviral therapy. The receptor set was obtained from a man in his late teens or twenties with HIV.

This clone was detected once. The rearrangement links TRBV27 to TRBJ2-6; TRBD1 matches at 8 bases. After removal of 8 bases from V and 0 bases from J, the junction contained 18 bases not matched to a gene. CDR1 and CDR2 from the germline V gene are MNHEY and SMNVEV (reference sequence). The CDR3 has 20 residues. CDR3 sequence reads: CASGLPGGTGGYSGANVLTF. Written as DNA, the CDR3 is TGTGCCAGCGGGCTTCCAGGGGGAACAGGGGGGTACTCTGGGGCCAACGTCCTGACTTTC.

V is TRBV9 and J is TRBJ1-1, with D maybe TRBD1 (6 bases). CDR1 and CDR2 from the germline V gene are SGDLS and YYNGEE. The CDR3 extends over 14 amino acids. V lost 0 bases and J 4 bases, leaving 10 bases between the germline ends. The DNA of the CDR3 is TGTGCCAGCAGCGTAGCCAGGGGTGGCACTGAAGCTTTCTTT. It yields the protein CASSVARGGTEAFF.

The chain is built from TRBV27 and TRBJ1-1; D is perhaps TRBD1 (5 bases). Germline V gives CDR1 MNHEY, CDR2 SMNVEV (reference sequence). The V gene lost 3 bases and the J gene lost 3 bases, with 8 bases spanning the gap. This CDR3 comprises 13 residues. CDR3 amino acids: CASSLGGDTEAFF. CDR3 coding DNA: TGTGCCAGCAGTTTGGGAGGGGACACTGAAGCTTTCTTT.

V is TRBV7-9 and J is TRBJ2-7; 10 bases agree with TRBD2. J gave up 2 bases and V 5 bases, and 12 bases lay outside the gene matches. There are 17 residues in the CDR3. CDR1 and CDR2 (germline): SEHNR, FQNEAQ (reference sequence). The CDR3 here is CASSAFTTSGKTYEQYF. The CDR3 nucleotides are TGTGCCAGCAGCGCGTTTACTACTAGCGGGAAGACCTACGAGCAGTACTTC.

The gene calls are TRBV19 and TRBJ2-5, with 7 bases aligning to TRBD2. Germline V gene lookup returns CDR1 LNHDA and CDR2 SQIVND (reference sequence). V gave up 4 bases and J gave up 5 bases; unmatched junction bases: 13. This CDR3 has 16 amino acids. The DNA of the CDR3 is TGTGCCAGTAGTACCTCGGGGGGAAGGCTCCGGGAGACCCAGTACTTC. Protein product: CASSTSGGRLRETQYF.

CDR3 residues: CASSLAGGAYGNTIYF. CDR3 DNA: TGTGCCAGCAGCTTGGCAGGGGGCGCTTATGGAAACACCATATATTTT. The chain combines TRBV7-9 with TRBJ1-3; 8 bases agree with TRBD1. V was clipped by 3 bases and J by 3 bases; unmatched bases: 7. CDR3 size: 16 residues. The V gene's germline CDR1 is SEHNR and CDR2 FQNEAQ (reference sequence).

This chain connects TRBV27 to TRBJ1-1, with D maybe TRBD1 (5 bases). Germline values: CDR1 MNHEY, CDR2 SMNVEV (reference sequence). The length of the CDR3 is 14 residues. This CDR3 is CASGGVLPNTEAFF. DNA for the CDR3: TGTGCGTCCGGAGGGGTTCTTCCGAACACTGAAGCTTTCTTT.

The J gene is TRBJ1-2, the V gene TRBV27; 8 bases map to TRBD1. Per the germline V gene, CDR1 is MNHEY and CDR2 is SMNVEV (reference sequence). The CDR3 length is 15 residues. J gave up 0 bases and V 4 bases, and 4 bases lay outside the gene matches. The CDR3 nucleotides are TGTGCCAGCAGTTCTATGGGACAGGCTAACTATGGCTACACCTTC. Encoded protein: CASSSMGQANYGYTF.

The J gene is TRBJ2-3, the V gene TRBV18, with TRBD1 as a possible D gene (5 bases). Trimming removed 6 bases from V and 0 bases from J, with 16 bases in between. The CDR3 consists of 16 residues. Germline V gene sequence: CDR1 KGHSH, CDR2 LQKENI. The CDR3 region is CASSPRVGASTDTQYF. Written as DNA, the CDR3 is TGTGCCAGCTCCCCAAGGGTAGGGGCTAGCACAGATACGCAGTATTTT.

The gene calls are TRBV19 and TRBJ2-1; TRBD2 agrees at 7 bases. This CDR3 has 13 amino acids. Germline CDR1 LNHDA, CDR2 SQIVND (reference sequence). V trimming: 5 bases; J trimming: 4 bases; junction bases outside the gene matches: 2. CDR3: CASSSGGYNEQFF. Here the CDR3 DNA reads TGTGCCAGTAGTTCCGGGGGGTACAATGAGCAGTTCTTC. The variable domain in full, with the rest retrieved from reference TRBV19 and TRBJ2-1, is DGGITQSPKYLFRKEGQNVTLSCEQNLNHDAMYWYRQDPGQGLRLIYYSQIVNDFQKGDIAEGYSVSREKKESFPLTVTSAQKNPTAFYLCASSSGGYNEQFFGPGTRLTVL.

V and J are TRBV14 and TRBJ2-5; the D gene could be TRBD1 or TRBD2 (5 bases each). The V and J ends lost 6 bases and 4 bases respectively, with 15 bases between them. This CDR3 comprises 14 residues. In germline, CDR1 is SGHDN, CDR2 FVKESK. CDR3 in amino acids: CASRGEREVETQYF. CDR3 nucleotide sequence: TGTGCCAGCAGAGGGGAACGGGAAGTAGAGACCCAGTACTTC.

About this clone itself: At one of its ends the junction is not consistent with the germline gene, which may arise from a read error. The V gene is TRBV27, the J gene TRBJ2-7; D might be TRBD1 (6 bases). Per the germline V gene, CDR1 is MNHEY and CDR2 is SMNVEV (reference sequence). This CDR3 region has 13 residues. DNA of the CDR3: TGTGCCAGCAGTTTATCCCCACAGGGAGTTCAACACTTC. It translates to CASSLSPQGVQHF.

The chain uses TRBV5-1 and TRBJ2-1, with TRBD2 identical over 8 bases. J lost 7 bases, V lost 0 bases, and 15 bases had no gene match. The length of the CDR3 is 18 residues. CDR1 SGHRS and CDR2 YFSETQ come from the germline V gene. CDR3 amino acids: CASSLAFAGGPKGNEQFF. The CDR3, as DNA: TGCGCCAGCAGCTTGGCCTTCGCGGGGGGCCCAAAGGGGAATGAGCAGTTCTTC.

The chain joins TRBV4-2 to TRBJ2-5; no firm D call. This CDR3 has 14 amino acids. The V and J ends lost 1 base and 2 bases respectively, with 8 bases between them. Germline V gene lookup returns CDR1 LGHNA and CDR2 YNFKEQ. CDR3: CASSQASRQETQYF. CDR3 DNA: TGTGCCAGCAGCCAAGCGTCACGACAAGAGACCCAGTACTTC.

J is TRBJ2-2 and V is TRBV9; D uncertain. The germline V and J ends were trimmed by 0 bases and 1 base, with 7 bases remaining between them. The CDR3 is made up of 15 amino acids. Per the germline V gene, CDR1 is SGDLS and CDR2 is YYNGEE. The CDR3 DNA is TGTGCCAGCAGCGTAGAAGCGTGGAACACCGGGGAGCTGTTTTTT. Translating gives CASSVEAWNTGELFF.

This chain uses TRBV7-9 with TRBJ1-1; D gene unclear. Germline V gene lookup returns CDR1 SEHNR and CDR2 FQNEAQ (reference sequence). This CDR3 is built from 15 residues. V lost 0 bases and J 0 bases, leaving 8 bases between the germline ends. CDR3 coding DNA: TGTGCCAGCAGCTTAGCGCAGGAGATGAACACTGAAGCTTTCTTT. Translating it yields CASSLAQEMNTEAFF.

This clone is deemed large. The chain links TRBV7-9 to TRBJ2-1, with 9 bases matching TRBD1. The V segment lost 5 bases and the J segment 6 bases; nucleotides outside the gene matches: 8. The CDR3 is 15 amino acids. Germline CDR1 SEHNR, CDR2 FQNEAQ (reference sequence). CDR3 nucleotide sequence: TGTGCCAGCAGCCCAAGGACAGGGGCCCCCAATGAGCAGTTCTTC. Protein: CASSPRTGAPNEQFF. Drawing the rest from reference TRBV7-9 and TRBJ2-1, the complete variable domain is DTGVSQNPRHKITKRGQNVTFRCDPISEHNRLYWYRQTLGQGPEFLTYFQNEAQLEKSRLLSDRFSAERPKGSFSTLEIQRTEQGDSAMYLCASSPRTGAPNEQFFGPGTRLTVL.

J is TRBJ1-2 and V is TRBV25-1, with D possibly being TRBD1 (5 bases). V was trimmed by 5 bases and J by 8 bases, leaving 9 bases between them. Germline CDR1 MGHDK, CDR2 SYGVNS. CDR3 length: 11 amino acids. CDR3 in amino acids: CASSPGYGYTF. In nucleotides, the CDR3 is TGTGCCAGCAGTCCAGGGTACGGCTACACCTTC.

The chain joins TRBV9 to TRBJ1-2; tentatively, D is TRBD1 (5 bases). The CDR3 has 13 residues. The V gene lost 2 bases and the J gene lost 8 bases, with 13 bases spanning the gap. CDR1 and CDR2 (germline): SGDLS, YYNGEE. The CDR3 protein is CASSVSRGSGYTF. CDR3 bases: TGTGCCAGCAGCGTTTCCCGGGGGAGCGGCTACACCTTC.

This clone was recorded a few times. The rearrangement joins TRBV5-1 to TRBJ2-1, with 10 bases identical to TRBD2. The length of the CDR3 is 13 residues. Per germline, CDR1 SGHRS and CDR2 YFSETQ. With 0 bases clipped from V and 14 bases from J, the junction kept 5 bases outside the gene matches. CDR3 loop: CASSLGLAGEEFF. The CDR3 DNA reads TGCGCCAGCAGCTTGGGCCTAGCGGGGGAGGAGTTCTTC.